The 4 T cell receptor beta chains below were found in one sample sequenced in a study of T cell responses to AZD1222 COVID-19 vaccine. This table comes from immunoSEQ multiplex PCR, and its TCRdb copy is limited to in-frame clones, with some not included. This repertoire shows 100,000 to 150,000 clones, 65% to 90% found once; its top ten account for more than 7.5%. Material: peripheral blood, obtained 28 days after the second dose of the MenACWY control vaccine. The receptors shown here come from an adult who received the MenACWY meningococcal vaccine as a control.

The chain combines TRBV5-1 with TRBJ1-3; D ambiguous. Germline CDR1 is SGHRS and CDR2 is YFSETQ. Trimming shortened V by 2 bases and J by 0 bases, and 12 bases separated the two germline ends. The CDR3 loop spans 16 amino acids. CDR3 bases: TGCGCCAGCAGCTTTGAGGCAACATTCTCTGGAAACACCATATATTTT. Translating it yields CASSFEATFSGNTIYF.

The chain uses TRBV28 and TRBJ1-2; D may be TRBD1 (6 bases). This CDR3 contains 13 residues. Trimming cost V 6 bases and J 8 bases, with 16 bases left between them. Germline assignment: CDR1 MDHEN and CDR2 SYDVKM. The chain's CDR3 is CASSPAGERGYTF. CDR3 DNA sequence: TGTGCCAGCAGCCCGGCAGGGGAAAGGGGCTACACCTTC.

The rearrangement links TRBV5-1 to TRBJ2-1; 12 bases match TRBD1. The CDR3 sequence is 16 residues long. The V and J ends lost 4 bases and 7 bases, in that order; junction bases with no gene match: 9. CDR1 and CDR2 from the germline V gene are SGHRS and YFSETQ. CDR3 region: CASSPHGTGGQNEQFF. The CDR3 DNA reads TGCGCCAGCAGCCCCCACGGGACAGGGGGCCAGAATGAGCAGTTCTTC.

CDR3 bases: TGTGCCAGCAGCTTAGATCTAAGGACAGGGGGAGGAGAAAAACTGTTTTTT. Protein product: CASSLDLRTGGGEKLFF. The chain is built from TRBV11-2 and TRBJ1-4, with 10 bases lining up with TRBD1. Germline CDR1 SGHAT, CDR2 FQNNGV. Trimming removed 0 bases from V and 8 bases from J; junction bases left unmatched: 9. The CDR3 spans 17 residues.